The subject of this entry is one T cell receptor beta chain. Generated by immunoSEQ multiplex PCR, the TCRdb table keeps only in-frame clones and is missing some. Altogether about 190,000 clones are present, about 88% being singletons, with the ten largest covering 3.2%. The CDR3 sequence is 12 residues long. Germline V lookup: CDR1 SEHNR, CDR2 FQNEAQ (reference sequence). V lost 5 bases and J lost 7, with 12 bases in between. This study enrolled people aged roughly 18 to 89 from about two dozen US geographic areas. The record originates from a study of blood T cell repertoires in COVID-19. Sample: PBMCs or T cells enriched from blood (not recorded which). The J gene is TRBJ2-7, the V gene TRBV7-9; the D is unclear. This TCR was sampled from a woman aged 25-40 years who had recovered from COVID-19. Written as DNA, the CDR3 is TGTGCCAGCAGCGGCACGACGAGGGAGCAGTACGTC. This gives the protein CASSGTTREQYV.